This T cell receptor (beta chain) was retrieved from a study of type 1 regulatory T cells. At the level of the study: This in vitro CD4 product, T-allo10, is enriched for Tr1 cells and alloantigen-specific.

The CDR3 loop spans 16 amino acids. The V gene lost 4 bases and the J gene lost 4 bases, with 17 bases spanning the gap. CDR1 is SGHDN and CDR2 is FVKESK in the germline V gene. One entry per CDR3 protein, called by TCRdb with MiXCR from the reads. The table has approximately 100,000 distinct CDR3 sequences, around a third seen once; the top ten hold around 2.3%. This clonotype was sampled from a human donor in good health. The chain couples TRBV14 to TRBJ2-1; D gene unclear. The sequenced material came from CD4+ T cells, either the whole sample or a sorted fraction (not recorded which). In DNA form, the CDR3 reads TGTGCCAGCAGCCTAATGGGCCGCAACCTTTACAATGAGCAGTTCTTC. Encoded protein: CASSLMGRNLYNEQFF. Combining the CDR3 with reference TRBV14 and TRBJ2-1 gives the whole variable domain EAGVTQFPSHSVIEKGQTVTLRCDPISGHDNLYWYRRVMGKEIKFLLHFVKESKQDESGMPNNRFLAERTGGTYSTLKVQPAELEDSGVYFCASSLMGRNLYNEQFFGPGTRLTVL.